Following are 25 T cell receptor beta chains from one sample sequenced in a study of cytomegalovirus exposure and HLA in healthy donors. It was with 60 Vbeta and 13 Jbeta primers that the PCR ran. Using immunoSEQ multiplex PCR, the repertoire was profiled, and TCRdb retains in-frame clones only, with some absent. This table has roughly 150,000 clones, nearly 85% appearing once. The source material was PBMCs. Source of these receptors: a male donor in good health and CMV-seronegative.

This chain uses TRBV19 with TRBJ1-5; 7 nucleotides line up with TRBD1. In germline, CDR1 is LNHDA, CDR2 SQIVND (reference sequence). V shed 6 bases and J 3 bases; nucleotides not matched to a gene: 5. The CDR3 contains 14 residues. The CDR3 bases are TGTGCCAGTAGAAGGGACAGAGACAATCAGCCCCAGCATTTT. It yields the protein CASRRDRDNQPQHF.

This sequence joins TRBV6-6 and TRBJ2-7, with 11 positions matching TRBD1. Germline CDR1 is MNHNY and CDR2 is SVGAGI (reference sequence). V shed 9 bases, J shed 3 bases, and the junction held 10 bases outside the gene matches. The CDR3 contains 15 residues. The DNA of the CDR3 is TGTGCCAGTAATAGACCGGGACAGGGGGTCTACGAGCAGTACTTC. Translating it yields CASNRPGQGVYEQYF.

The V call is TRBV5-1, the J call TRBJ2-7; 7 positions agree with TRBD2. The CDR3 contains 15 residues. Germline V gene sequence: CDR1 SGHRS, CDR2 YFSETQ. The V segment lost 0 bases and the J segment 5 bases; nucleotides outside the gene matches: 8. The chain's CDR3 is CASSLEDTRGDEQYF. As DNA, the CDR3 is TGCGCCAGCAGCTTGGAGGACACCCGGGGGGACGAGCAGTACTTC.

The gene calls are TRBV5-5 and TRBJ2-5; weak D call: TRBD2 (5 bases). The tail of the sequence fits TRBJ2-7 better, so the J call may be wrong. CDR1 is SGHKS and CDR2 is YYEKEE in the germline V gene (reference sequence). This CDR3 is 15 amino acids long. The CDR3 sequence is CASSFRREPYYEQYF. In nucleotides, the CDR3 is TGTGCCAGCAGCTTCAGAAGGGAGCCCTACTACGAGCAGTACTTC.

The chain is built from TRBV5-1 and TRBJ2-5, with TRBD1 identical over 12 bases. The CDR3 runs to 16 residues. The J segment lost 5 bases and the V segment lost 2 bases, leaving 7 bases of the junction unmatched. Germline V gene sequence: CDR1 SGHRS, CDR2 YFSETQ. This CDR3 is CASSFRGQGARETQYF. The CDR3 DNA sequence: TGCGCCAGCAGCTTCCGGGGACAGGGGGCTCGGGAGACCCAGTACTTC.

The J gene is TRBJ2-7, the V gene TRBV14; D might be TRBD2 (6 bases). Germline V gene data show CDR1 as SGHDN and CDR2 as FVKESK. The V end was cut by 1 base, the J end by 6 bases, with 19 bases between. The CDR3 consists of 16 residues. The CDR3 loop reads CASSQGVGLLPSEQYF. The CDR3 coding sequence is TGTGCCAGCAGCCAAGGAGTGGGACTCCTCCCGTCCGAGCAGTACTTC.

V gene TRBV27 combines with J gene TRBJ2-5; 7 bases map to TRBD1. V lost 3 bases to trimming and J lost 7 bases; unmatched junction nucleotides: 20. CDR3 length equals 18 residues. The V gene's germline CDR1 is MNHEY and CDR2 SMNVEV (reference sequence). The CDR3, as DNA: TGTGCCAGCAGTTTCATCCCCGCAAATCGACAGGGCCCGGGGACCCAGTACTTC. Its protein is CASSFIPANRQGPGTQYF.

The gene calls are TRBV28 and TRBJ1-2, with unresolved D. The CDR3 sequence is 10 residues long. CDR1 is MDHEN and CDR2 is SYDVKM in the germline V gene. Between the trimmed V and J ends, which lost 6 bases and 8 bases, there was a span of 7 bases. The CDR3 protein is CASSGVGYTF. CDR3 in DNA: TGTGCCAGCAGCGGGGTCGGCTACACCTTC.

The chain has TRBV2 and TRBJ1-2; the D gene is possibly TRBD1 (6 bases). The CDR3 runs 15 residues. Germline assignment: CDR1 SNHLY and CDR2 FYNNEI. The V and J ends lost 3 bases and 2 bases respectively, with 13 bases between them. CDR3 amino acids: CASSEQGKLNYGYTF. For the CDR3, the DNA is TGTGCCAGCAGTGAGCAGGGGAAATTGAACTATGGCTACACCTTC.

CDR3 residues: CASSVGTSGRETQYF. The CDR3 DNA is TGTGCCAGCAGCGTTGGGACTAGTGGGCGGGAGACCCAGTACTTC. The V call is TRBV9, the J call TRBJ2-5; 8 positions agree with TRBD2. The germline gives CDR1 SGDLS, CDR2 YYNGEE. The CDR3 sequence is 15 residues long. Trimming took 2 bases from V and 5 from J; bases not matched to a gene: 8.

On this clone itself: One junction end does not reproduce the germline sequence, and a read error may be involved. The chain uses TRBV7-3 and TRBJ2-2, with TRBD1 matching over 7 bases. The germline CDR1 and CDR2 sequences are SGHTA and FQGTGA. The CDR3 contains 14 residues. The CDR3 loop reads CASSLTGASGELFF. The CDR3 DNA is TGTGCCAGCAGCCTAACAGGGGCTTCCGGGGAGCTGTTTTTT. Filled out from reference TRBV7-3 and TRBJ2-2, the complete variable domain reads GAGVSQTPSNKVTEKGKYVELRCDPISGHTALYWYRQSLGQGPEFLIYFQGTGAADDSGLPNDRFFAVRPEGSVSTLKIQRTERGDSAVYLCASSLTGASGELFFGEGSRLTVL.

The V gene is TRBV5-6, the J gene TRBJ2-5; TRBD1 is a possible D gene (6 bases). The germline V gene encodes CDR1 SGHDT and CDR2 YYEEEE. V gave up 0 bases and J gave up 2 bases, with 20 bases separating them. The CDR3 covers 18 residues. The CDR3 here is CASSLESRWGQGQETQYF. CDR3 bases: TGTGCCAGCAGCTTGGAAAGTCGTTGGGGCCAGGGGCAAGAGACCCAGTACTTC.

The chain couples TRBV6-5 to TRBJ1-2; TRBD1 aligns across 9 bases. Trimming cost V 8 bases and J 0 bases; bases outside gene matches: 4. The germline CDR1 and CDR2 sequences are MNHEY and SVGAGI. This CDR3 has 14 residues. CDR3 amino acids: CASRDRAPNYGYTF. The CDR3 nucleotides are TGTGCCAGCCGGGACAGGGCCCCTAACTATGGCTACACCTTC.

For this clone: No conserved phenylalanine or tryptophan ends this CDR3, so it is likely a read error. This chain connects TRBV9 to TRBJ2-7, with D perhaps matching TRBD2 (6 bases). V was trimmed by 0 bases and J by 2 bases, leaving 12 bases between them. The CDR3 length is 15 residues. Germline V gene sequence: CDR1 SGDLS, CDR2 YYNGEE. DNA of the CDR3: TGTGCCAGCAGCGTAGAGGCGGGGACCCCCTACGAGCAGTACTCC. Protein: CASSVEAGTPYEQYS.

This chain connects TRBV11-2 to TRBJ2-3, with D maybe TRBD2 (5 bases). The CDR3 extends over 15 amino acids. Germline loops: CDR1 SGHAT, CDR2 FQNNGV. The ends were cut back, 1 base at V and 0 bases at J, with 8 bases in the middle. The DNA of the CDR3 is TGTGCCAGCAGCTTAGGAGGCGGGAGCACAGATACGCAGTATTTT. It encodes CASSLGGGSTDTQYF.

The chain links TRBV5-1 to TRBJ2-7; TRBD2 matches 12 bases. Germline-derived CDR1 and CDR2 are SGHRS and YFSETQ. Trimming took 4 bases from V and 7 from J; bases not matched to a gene: 9. The CDR3 is made up of 15 amino acids. CDR3 in amino acids: CASSATTSGGGEQYF. The CDR3 coding sequence is TGCGCCAGCAGCGCGACGACTAGCGGGGGTGGGGAGCAGTACTTC.

The count of this clone is one. This sequence joins TRBV7-9 and TRBJ1-3; no definite D call. V lost 11 bases and J 4 bases, leaving 3 bases between the germline ends. This CDR3 spans 9 amino acids. CDR1 is SEHNR and CDR2 is FQNEAQ in the germline V gene (reference sequence). The CDR3 DNA follows: TGTGCCCTGGGAAACACCATATATTTT. Amino acid sequence: CALGNTIYF.

V is TRBV29-1 and J is TRBJ1-2, with 7 bases that match TRBD1. Germline V lookup: CDR1 SQVTM, CDR2 ANQGSEA. J gave up 6 bases and V 7 bases, and 11 bases lay outside the gene matches. This CDR3 is built from 13 residues. CDR3 amino acids: CSAYTRGLDGYTF. DNA for the CDR3: TGCAGCGCCTATACTAGGGGGCTTGATGGCTACACCTTC.

The rearrangement uses TRBV4-1 and TRBJ2-1; possibly TRBD2 for D (6 bases). V gave up 0 bases and J gave up 8 bases, with 20 bases separating them. The length of the CDR3 is 17 residues. Germline values: CDR1 MGHRA, CDR2 YSYEKL. The CDR3 here is CASSQEGVAGSVDEQFF. In nucleotides, the CDR3 is TGCGCCAGCAGCCAAGAAGGGGTTGCGGGGAGCGTGGATGAGCAGTTCTTC.

This chain links TRBV28 with TRBJ1-5; D is unresolved. Trimming took 5 bases from V and 7 from J, leaving 9 bases between them. This CDR3 is built from 12 residues. Germline CDR1 MDHEN, CDR2 SYDVKM. CDR3 bases: TGTGCCAGCAGTCCCCTCGGGCAGCCCCAGCATTTT. Translating it yields CASSPLGQPQHF.

This clone was recorded once. This rearrangement joins TRBV9 to TRBJ1-1; 8 bases are a match to TRBD1. The junction had 2 bases not matched to a gene; V was cut back by 4 bases and J by 6 bases. CDR1 SGDLS and CDR2 YYNGEE come from the germline V gene. The CDR3 runs to 12 residues. CDR3 bases: TGTGCCAGCAGCCTGACAGGGGCTGAAGCTTTCTTT. This sequence encodes CASSLTGAEAFF.

The chain uses TRBV7-6 and TRBJ1-1; 10 nucleotides line up with TRBD1. V was pared by 1 base and J by 3 bases, with 2 bases of the junction left unmatched. This CDR3 region has 15 residues. Germline-derived CDR1 and CDR2 are SGHVS and FNYEAQ. DNA of the CDR3: TGTGCCAGCAGCTTAGGGACAGGGGGTCACACTGAAGCTTTCTTT. Encoded protein: CASSLGTGGHTEAFF.

The rearrangement links TRBV6-6 to TRBJ2-5; 7 nucleotides agree with TRBD2. Germline V lookup: CDR1 MNHNY, CDR2 SVGAGI (reference sequence). The V and J ends lost 9 bases and 2 bases, in that order; junction bases with no gene match: 9. The length of the CDR3 is 14 residues. The CDR3 reads CASLAGRGQETQYF. The CDR3 DNA follows: TGTGCCAGTCTGGCTGGGAGGGGTCAAGAGACCCAGTACTTC.

The CDR3 loop is CASSPPAGGPNEQFF. The CDR3 DNA reads TGTGCCAGCAGCCCCCCGGCAGGGGGCCCCAATGAGCAGTTCTTC. This chain connects TRBV9 to TRBJ2-1, with 8 bases matching TRBD1. CDR3 length: 15 residues. V dropped 4 bases and J dropped 6; count of bases not matched to a gene: 9. In germline, CDR1 is SGDLS, CDR2 YYNGEE.

V is TRBV9 and J is TRBJ1-3; TRBD1 matches 11 bases. Germline trimming cut 4 bases from V and 4 bases from J; bases unmatched to any gene: 4. Germline CDR1 and CDR2: SGDLS and YYNGEE. The CDR3 is 15 amino acids. Written as DNA, the CDR3 is TGTGCCAGCAGCACTGGACAGGGGGCGGGAAACACCATATATTTT. It codes for CASSTGQGAGNTIYF.